A single sample gave rise to the 15 T cell receptor beta chains below, sequenced in a study of T cell responses to AZD1222 COVID-19 vaccine. Only in-frame clones appear in the TCRdb table, and some are missing; sequencing was by immunoSEQ multiplex PCR. The sample includes 55,000 to 65,000 clones, 80% of them seen just once. Sequenced here: peripheral blood, sampled 28 days after the second AZD1222 dose. These receptors came from an adult who received the AZD1222 COVID-19 vaccine.

The chain carries TRBV6-4 and TRBJ2-3; D is unresolved. V was trimmed by 0 bases and J by 4 bases, leaving 11 bases between them. The CDR3 contains 15 residues. Germline V gene data show CDR1 as MRHNA and CDR2 as SNTAGT. CDR3 sequence (DNA): TGTGCCAGCAGTGACTCAAGGCTTGGAGCAGATACGCAGTATTTT. It yields the protein CASSDSRLGADTQYF.

V is TRBV7-9 and J is TRBJ1-2; the D gene is possibly TRBD1 (6 bases). V was shortened by 5 bases and J by 8 bases, with 15 bases between the two germline ends. The CDR3 length is 13 residues. CDR1 is SEHNR, CDR2 FQNEAQ, per germline (reference sequence). DNA for the CDR3: TGTGCCAGCAGCCGGGACACCCTGGGGGGCTACACCTTC. Protein sequence: CASSRDTLGGYTF.

The chain combines TRBV7-3 with TRBJ2-2; the D is unclear. The germline V and J ends were trimmed by 5 bases and 0 bases, with 13 bases remaining between them. Germline V gene lookup returns CDR1 SGHTA and CDR2 FQGTGA. This CDR3 comprises 16 residues. CDR3 in amino acids: CASSAFSSSNTGELFF. The CDR3 DNA follows: TGTGCCAGCAGCGCCTTCAGTTCTTCGAACACCGGGGAGCTGTTTTTT. The whole variable domain, remainder taken from reference TRBV7-3 and TRBJ2-2, is GAGVSQTPSNKVTEKGKYVELRCDPISGHTALYWYRQSLGQGPEFLIYFQGTGAADDSGLPNDRFFAVRPEGSVSTLKIQRTERGDSAVYLCASSAFSSSNTGELFFGEGSRLTVL.

For the CDR3, the DNA is TGCGCCAGCAGCTTATCTGGAAACACCATATATTTT. Residues: CASSLSGNTIYF. The gene calls are TRBV5-1 and TRBJ1-3; no firm D call. The CDR3 has 12 residues. V was shortened by 2 bases and J by 1 base, with 1 base between the two germline ends. In germline, CDR1 is SGHRS, CDR2 YFSETQ.

The chain joins TRBV27 to TRBJ1-6, with D hard to call. CDR1 and CDR2 from the germline V gene are MNHEY and SMNVEV (reference sequence). Between the trimmed V and J ends, which lost 3 bases and 7 bases, there was a span of 10 bases. This CDR3 contains 14 residues. CDR3 sequence: CASSLSQFNSPLHF. CDR3 DNA sequence: TGTGCCAGCAGTTTGTCTCAGTTCAATTCACCCCTCCACTTT.

CDR3 residues: CASSTTGGVAEAFF. In DNA form, the CDR3 reads TGTGCCAGCAGCACCACGGGAGGGGTGGCTGAAGCTTTCTTT. This chain links TRBV21-1 with TRBJ1-1. TRBV21-1 constitutes a pseudogene. This CDR3 has 14 residues.

The rearrangement links TRBV3-1 (or the pseudogene TRBV3-2) to TRBJ2-5; 7 positions match TRBD2. The germline gives CDR1 LGHDT, CDR2 YNNKEL (reference sequence). After removal of 4 bases from V and 1 base from J, the junction contained 6 bases not matched to a gene. This CDR3 contains 15 residues. As DNA, the CDR3 is TGTGCCAGCAGCCCCAGCGGGAATCCCCAAGAGACCCAGTACTTC. The encoded protein is CASSPSGNPQETQYF.

J is TRBJ2-2 and V is TRBV5-1, with D possibly being TRBD2 (5 bases). Germline V gene lookup returns CDR1 SGHRS and CDR2 YFSETQ. Trimming stripped 1 base from V and 13 bases from J, with 14 bases between. CDR3 length equals 13 residues. CDR3 amino acids: CASSLSEGQGLFF. The CDR3 nucleotides read TGCGCCAGCAGCTTGAGCGAGGGTCAAGGGCTGTTTTTT.

CDR3 nucleotides: TGCAGTGCTAGTAGCGGGTCAAGCTCCTACGAGCAGTACGTC. Translating gives CSASSGSSSYEQYV. The chain couples TRBV20-1 to TRBJ2-7; the match to TRBD2 covers 7 bases. The CDR3 runs 14 residues. Unmatched junction bases numbered 5, after V lost 3 bases and J lost 0 bases. In germline, CDR1 is DFQATT, CDR2 SNEGSKA (reference sequence).

The rearrangement joins TRBV6-6 to TRBJ2-4; D is perhaps TRBD1 (6 bases). Trimming pared 2 bases from V and 1 base from J, leaving 9 bases between. Germline values: CDR1 MNHNY, CDR2 SVGAGI (reference sequence). This CDR3 region has 15 residues. CDR3 sequence: CASSYEGEAKNIQYF. The CDR3 DNA follows: TGTGCCAGCAGTTACGAGGGGGAGGCCAAAAACATTCAGTACTTC.

V and J are TRBV19 and TRBJ2-5; TRBD2 matches 8 bases. Germline V gene data show CDR1 as LNHDA and CDR2 as SQIVND (reference sequence). V lost 6 bases, J lost 2 bases, and 8 bases stayed unmatched. This CDR3 comprises 15 residues. The CDR3 region has the DNA TGTGCCAGTAGCCTAGGGACTAGACGACAAGAGACCCAGTACTTC. This translates into CASSLGTRRQETQYF.

The CDR3 coding sequence is TGTGCCAGCAGGCCGGAGGGTATGAACACTGAAGCTTTCTTT. It is translated as CASRPEGMNTEAFF. The V and J genes are TRBV6-5 and TRBJ1-1; D call uncertain. V dropped 6 bases and J dropped 0 bases, with 11 bases sitting between them. CDR3 length equals 14 residues. CDR1 and CDR2 (germline): MNHEY, SVGAGI.

This clone was counted between two and nine times. The gene calls are TRBV7-2 and TRBJ1-5, with no clear D. V shed 5 bases and J shed 1 base, with 6 bases lying between them. CDR1 is SGHTA, CDR2 FQGNSA, per germline. This CDR3 is built from 13 residues. CDR3 protein: CASSRQSNQPQHF. For the CDR3, the DNA is TGTGCCAGCAGCCGACAAAGCAATCAGCCCCAGCATTTT.

This rearrangement joins TRBV7-2 to TRBJ2-7, with 10 bases lining up with TRBD2. The V gene's germline CDR1 is SGHTA and CDR2 FQGNSA. The ends lost 5 bases at V and 1 base at J; junction bases unmatched: 17. There are 19 residues in the CDR3. The CDR3 DNA reads as TGTGCCAGCAGCCCAGGGACCCACTCTACTAGCGGGATTTCCTACGAGCAGTACTTC. Its protein product is CASSPGTHSTSGISYEQYF. Complete variable domain (other parts from reference TRBV7-2 and TRBJ2-7): GAGVSQSPSNKVTEKGKDVELRCDPISGHTALYWYRQSLGQGLEFLIYFQGNSAPDKSGLPSDRFSAERTGGSVSTLTIQRTQQEDSAVYLCASSPGTHSTSGISYEQYFGPGTRLTVT.

Relative to its sample, this clone is medium-sized. The CDR3 sequence: CASRATHEQYF. In nucleotides, the CDR3 is TGTGCCAGCAGAGCCACGCACGAGCAGTACTTC. The V gene is TRBV6-4, the J gene TRBJ2-7; D uncertain. Between the trimmed V and J ends, which lost 6 bases and 5 bases, there was a span of 8 bases. The CDR3 runs to 11 residues. The germline V gene encodes CDR1 MRHNA and CDR2 SNTAGT.